Listed here are 25 T cell receptor beta chains from one sample, sequenced in a study of shared clonotypes between healthy human individuals. Sequenced by immunoSEQ multiplex PCR; TCRdb stores in-frame clones only, minus some. The data show approximately 2.1 million clones, 90% to 95% seen once. Sequenced sample: naive CD4+ T cells from PBMCs. Subset reported: CD45RA+ positively selected. The receptors shown here come from a man younger than 35 in good health. Some clones in this sample may be carry-over from other donors' samples.

This clone came up a few times. The chain carries TRBV5-1 and TRBJ1-1, with a possible D match to TRBD1 (5 bases). The CDR3 extends over 15 amino acids. Germline V gives CDR1 SGHRS, CDR2 YFSETQ. Trimming took off 4 bases at V and 1 base at J, with 14 bases between the two ends. CDR3 coding DNA: TGCGCCAGCAGCACCAAGACAGCGAAGAACACTGAAGCTTTCTTT. Residues: CASSTKTAKNTEAFF.

The CDR3 DNA sequence: TGTGCCAGCAGCGGACGTCAGTACCAAGAGACCCAGTACTTC. Residues: CASSGRQYQETQYF. This chain uses TRBV9 with TRBJ2-5, with no clear D. V was cut by 3 bases and J by 0 bases, with 9 bases left in between. The CDR3 loop spans 14 amino acids. CDR1 is SGDLS and CDR2 is YYNGEE in the germline V gene.

The CDR3 nucleotides are TGTGCCAGCAGCTTAGGGGCCGGGAGCGGGAGGGCCGATGAGCAGTTCTTC. It translates to CASSLGAGSGRADEQFF. The rearrangement links TRBV11-3 to TRBJ2-1; 10 positions agree with TRBD2. CDR1 and CDR2 from the germline V gene are SGHNT and YENEEA. CDR3 length equals 17 residues. V lost 1 base and J lost 8; bases outside the gene matches: 11.

This sequence joins TRBV19 and TRBJ2-2, with 7 nucleotides matching TRBD1. Germline V gives CDR1 LNHDA, CDR2 SQIVND (reference sequence). CDR3 size: 14 residues. V lost 9 bases and J lost 7; bases outside the gene matches: 11. In DNA, the CDR3 is TGTGCCAGCAGAATAGGGGGCGCGGACGGGGAGCTGTTTTTT. It translates to CASRIGGADGELFF.

In the case of this clone: Other DNA sequences in this specimen translate into the identical CDR3. The V call is TRBV6-5, the J call TRBJ2-5; maybe TRBD1 (6 bases). The germline CDR1 and CDR2 sequences are MNHEY and SVGAGI. CDR3 length: 14 residues. V lost 2 bases, J lost 5 bases, and 12 bases lay in between. The CDR3 DNA is TGTGCCAGCAGTTACCTCACAGGGTTGGAGACCCAGTACTTC. This codes for CASSYLTGLETQYF.

The table lists this clone with a few counts. V usage is TRBV28 and J usage is TRBJ1-2; no clear D gene. CDR1 and CDR2 (germline): MDHEN, SYDVKM. Trimming pared 2 bases from V and 7 bases from J, leaving 11 bases between. The CDR3 has 13 residues. The CDR3 bases are TGTGCCAGCAGTTTAGTCGGCCGCCTTGGCTACACCTTC. Its translation: CASSLVGRLGYTF.

The chain carries TRBV2 and TRBJ2-2; TRBD1 matches at 8 bases. J gave up 7 bases and V 4 bases, and 2 bases lay outside the gene matches. This CDR3 region has 13 residues. Germline CDR1 SNHLY, CDR2 FYNNEI. CDR3 sequence: CASSGQGFGELFF. The CDR3 region has the DNA TGTGCCAGCAGTGGACAGGGGTTCGGGGAGCTGTTTTTT.

The V call is TRBV6-5, the J call TRBJ2-1; 8 nucleotides match TRBD2. The CDR3 runs to 14 residues. CDR1 and CDR2 (germline): MNHEY, SVGAGI. J lost 11 bases, V lost 5 bases, and 11 bases had no gene match. The CDR3 region is CASSSPGLVVQQFF. In nucleotides, the CDR3 is TGTGCCAGCAGTAGTCCGGGACTAGTCGTGCAGCAGTTCTTC.

This chain joins TRBV7-9 and TRBJ2-3; perhaps TRBD1 as D (6 bases). Trimming pared 5 bases from V and 9 bases from J, leaving 12 bases between. Germline V lookup: CDR1 SEHNR, CDR2 FQNEAQ (reference sequence). The CDR3 has 12 residues. This CDR3 reads CASSQYQGTQYF. CDR3 nucleotide sequence: TGTGCCAGCAGCCAATACCAGGGGACGCAGTATTTT.

This sequence joins TRBV6-6 and TRBJ2-2, with TRBD1 matching over 10 bases. The CDR3 has 15 residues. Germline lookup yields CDR1 MNHNY and CDR2 SVGAGI (reference sequence). V dropped 4 bases and J dropped 4; count of bases not matched to a gene: 3. The CDR3 here is CASSSRTGGTGELFF. As DNA, the CDR3 is TGTGCCAGCAGTTCCCGGACAGGGGGCACCGGGGAGCTGTTTTTT.

The chain employs TRBV7-9 and TRBJ2-6, with 7 bases that match TRBD1. Trimming removed 3 bases from V and 3 bases from J; junction bases left unmatched: 8. This CDR3 is 17 amino acids long. CDR1 and CDR2 from the germline V gene are SEHNR and FQNEAQ (reference sequence). CDR3 amino acids: CASSFQGVRRGANVLTF. CDR3 DNA sequence: TGTGCCAGCAGCTTCCAGGGGGTGAGGCGTGGGGCCAACGTCCTGACTTTC.

This chain connects TRBV5-1 to TRBJ2-7; D unclear. Germline V gene sequence: CDR1 SGHRS, CDR2 YFSETQ. The CDR3 extends over 15 amino acids. V dropped 4 bases and J dropped 0 bases, with 14 bases sitting between them. CDR3 coding DNA: TGCGCCAGCAGCCCCGGATTGATACTCTCCTACGAGCAGTACTTC. Translation gives CASSPGLILSYEQYF.

The chain is built from TRBV14 and TRBJ2-7; the match to TRBD1 covers 9 bases. V was pared by 1 base and J by 3 bases, with 7 bases of the junction left unmatched. There are 16 residues in the CDR3. CDR1 SGHDN and CDR2 FVKESK come from the germline V gene. This CDR3 reads CASSQAIRQGVYEQYF. CDR3 DNA sequence: TGTGCCAGCAGCCAAGCTATCCGACAGGGGGTCTACGAGCAGTACTTC.

The V gene is TRBV4-1, the J gene TRBJ2-5; possibly TRBD1 for D (6 bases). The germline V and J ends were trimmed by 2 bases and 5 bases, with 9 bases remaining between them. Germline V gives CDR1 MGHRA, CDR2 YSYEKL. The CDR3 contains 13 residues. The CDR3 protein is CASSQQGRETQYF. The CDR3 bases are TGCGCCAGCAGCCAACAGGGGCGGGAGACCCAGTACTTC.

The chain has TRBV19 and TRBJ1-5; 7 bases are shared with TRBD1. Losses at the gene ends were 6 bases for V and 0 bases for J; bases not matched to a gene: 5. The CDR3 extends over 15 amino acids. The germline V gene has CDR1 LNHDA and CDR2 SQIVND (reference sequence). As DNA, the CDR3 is TGTGCCAGTAGACTACAGGGGTATAGCAATCAGCCCCAGCATTTT. It yields the protein CASRLQGYSNQPQHF.

The chain carries TRBV28 and TRBJ2-7; the D gene is possibly TRBD2 (5 bases). V lost 2 bases, J lost 4 bases, and 12 bases lay in between. Germline CDR1 reads MDHEN; CDR2 reads SYDVKM. The CDR3 has 14 residues. The CDR3 is CASSLTGSDYEQYF. Written as DNA, the CDR3 is TGTGCCAGCAGTTTAACGGGGTCGGATTACGAGCAGTACTTC.

The chain recombines TRBV2 with TRBJ1-3; D not resolved. Trimming removed 2 bases at V and 0 bases at J, with 8 bases between. Looked up from germline, CDR1 is SNHLY and CDR2 is FYNNEI. This CDR3 has 15 amino acids. The CDR3 bases are TGTGCCAGCAGTGAATTGGGCAGCTCTGGAAACACCATATATTTT. It yields the protein CASSELGSSGNTIYF.

V is TRBV10-3 and J is TRBJ2-1; 12 bases fit TRBD1. Germline CDR1 is ENHRY and CDR2 is SYGVKD. After removal of 4 bases from V and 8 bases from J, the junction contained 3 bases not matched to a gene. The CDR3 is 14 amino acids. DNA of the CDR3: TGTGCCATCAGTGGGGGACAGGGGGCCGATGAGCAGTTCTTC. This encodes CAISGGQGADEQFF.

In this sample, this clone turned up once. This chain joins TRBV14 and TRBJ2-5; 7 positions agree with TRBD2. In germline, CDR1 is SGHDN, CDR2 FVKESK. The CDR3 is 14 amino acids. Unmatched junction bases numbered 8, after V lost 5 bases and J lost 5 bases. In DNA form, the CDR3 reads TGTGCCAGCAGCACCCTAGCGGAGTTGGAGACCCAGTACTTC. Its protein product is CASSTLAELETQYF. Using reference TRBV14 and TRBJ2-5 for the parts outside the CDR3, the full variable domain is EAGVTQFPSHSVIEKGQTVTLRCDPISGHDNLYWYRRVMGKEIKFLLHFVKESKQDESGMPNNRFLAERTGGTYSTLKVQPAELEDSGVYFCASSTLAELETQYFGPGTRLLVL.

J is TRBJ2-3 and V is TRBV30, with TRBD2 matching over 7 bases. The germline V gene encodes CDR1 GTSNPN and CDR2 SVGIG (reference sequence). The trim removed 4 bases at V and 0 bases at J, leaving 7 bases unmatched. The CDR3 covers 15 residues. DNA for the CDR3: TGTGCCTGGACGAGCGGGGTGGCGAGCACAGATACGCAGTATTTT. Protein sequence: CAWTSGVASTDTQYF.

This sequence joins TRBV7-2 and TRBJ2-5; D call uncertain. The germline CDR1 and CDR2 sequences are SGHTA and FQGNSA. The CDR3 runs 14 residues. V was cut by 6 bases and J by 2 bases, with 13 bases left in between. The CDR3 DNA follows: TGTGCCAGCAGTACATTTGGGGTTCAAGAGACCCAGTACTTC. Amino acids: CASSTFGVQETQYF. The entire variable domain, with the rest obtained from reference TRBV7-2 and TRBJ2-5, is as follows: GAGVSQSPSNKVTEKGKDVELRCDPISGHTALYWYRQSLGQGLEFLIYFQGNSAPDKSGLPSDRFSAERTGGSVSTLTIQRTQQEDSAVYLCASSTFGVQETQYFGPGTRLLVL.

This chain uses TRBV6-5 with TRBJ2-5; D remains unclear. V lost 5 bases, J lost 9 bases, and 16 bases lay in between. The CDR3 is 13 amino acids. The germline V gene encodes CDR1 MNHEY and CDR2 SVGAGI. The CDR3 DNA follows: TGTGCCAGCAGTGTCCCTTCGGGTCTGGCCCAGTACTTC. This sequence encodes CASSVPSGLAQYF.

The V gene is TRBV6-6, the J gene TRBJ1-1, with D possibly TRBD1 on 5 matching bases. From germline, CDR1 is MNHNY and CDR2 SVGAGI (reference sequence). Trimming took 2 bases from V and 6 from J, leaving 19 bases between them. CDR3 size: 16 residues. The CDR3 sequence: CASSYGSGRSRPEAFF. CDR3 nucleotide sequence: TGTGCCAGCAGTTACGGTTCGGGACGGAGTAGGCCTGAAGCTTTCTTT.

The chain couples TRBV5-1 to TRBJ1-1; D gene unclear. Between the trimmed V and J ends, which lost 4 bases and 6 bases, there was a span of 13 bases. CDR1 is SGHRS and CDR2 is YFSETQ in the germline V gene. CDR3 size: 13 residues. CDR3 protein: CASSRLVGSEAFF. CDR3 nucleotides: TGCGCCAGCAGCCGCCTCGTGGGGTCTGAAGCTTTCTTT.

This chain joins TRBV6-5 and TRBJ1-5; maybe TRBD1 (5 bases). Trimming cost V 4 bases and J 4 bases, with 11 bases left between them. Germline CDR1 MNHEY, CDR2 SVGAGI. CDR3 length: 14 residues. The CDR3 coding sequence is TGTGCCAGCAGTTCCAGGGCGGGGAATCAGCCCCAGCATTTT. It encodes CASSSRAGNQPQHF.